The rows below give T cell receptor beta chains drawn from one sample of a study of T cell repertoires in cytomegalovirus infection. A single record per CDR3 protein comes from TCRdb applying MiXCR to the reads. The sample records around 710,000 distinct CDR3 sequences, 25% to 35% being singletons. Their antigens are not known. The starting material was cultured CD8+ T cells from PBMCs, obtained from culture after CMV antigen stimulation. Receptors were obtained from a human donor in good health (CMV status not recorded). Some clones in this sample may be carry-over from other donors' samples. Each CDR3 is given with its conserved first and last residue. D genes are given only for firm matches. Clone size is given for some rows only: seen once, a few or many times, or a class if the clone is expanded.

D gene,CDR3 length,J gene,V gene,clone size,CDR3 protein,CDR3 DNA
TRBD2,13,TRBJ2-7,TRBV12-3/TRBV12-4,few,CASSSSGGVEQYF,TGTGCCAGCAGCTCTAGCGGGGGGGTCGAGCAGTACTTC
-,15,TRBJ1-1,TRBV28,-,CASSLDEDGGTEAFF,TGTGCCAGCAGTTTAGATGAGGACGGCGGCACTGAAGCTTTCTTT
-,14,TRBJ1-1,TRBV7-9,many,CASSLTDRPLEAFF,TGTGCCAGCAGCTTAACGGACAGACCCCTTGAAGCTTTCTTT
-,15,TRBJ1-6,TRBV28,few,CASSFRVRPASPLHF,TGTGCCAGCAGTTTTAGGGTGAGGCCAGCTTCACCCCTCCACTTT
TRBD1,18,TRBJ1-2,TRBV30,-,CAWSVPSLNRGGSYGYTF,TGTGCCTGGAGTGTACCGTCCCTAAACAGGGGAGGAAGCTATGGCTACACCTTC
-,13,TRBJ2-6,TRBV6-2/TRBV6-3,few,CASGISGANVLTF,TGTGCCAGCGGGATCTCTGGGGCCAACGTCCTGACTTTC
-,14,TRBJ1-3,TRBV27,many,CASRSGYSGNTIYF,TGTGCCAGCAGGTCGGGGTACTCTGGAAACACCATATATTTT
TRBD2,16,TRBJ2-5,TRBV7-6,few,CASSLEAAGPQETQYF,TGTGCCAGCAGCTTAGAGGCAGCGGGGCCGCAAGAGACCCAGTACTTC
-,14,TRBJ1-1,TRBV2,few,CARFIGEMNTEAFF,TGTGCCAGATTTATCGGGGAGATGAACACTGAAGCTTTCTTT
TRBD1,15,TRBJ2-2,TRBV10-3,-,CAISPGQGITGELFF,TGTGCCATCAGCCCGGGACAGGGGATTACCGGGGAGCTGTTTTTT
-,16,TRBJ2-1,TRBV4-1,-,CASRPHVQGSYNEQFF,TGCGCCAGCAGACCCCACGTACAGGGTAGCTACAATGAGCAGTTCTTC
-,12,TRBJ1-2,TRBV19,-,CASTTGAYGYTF,TGTGCCAGTACGACGGGGGCCTATGGCTACACCTTC
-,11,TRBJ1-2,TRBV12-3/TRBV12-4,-,CASRYLDGYTF,TGTGCCAGCCGCTACCTGGATGGCTACACCTTC
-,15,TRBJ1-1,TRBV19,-,CASRGREGRNTEAFF,TGTGCCAGTAGGGGCAGGGAAGGGAGGAACACTGAAGCTTTCTTT
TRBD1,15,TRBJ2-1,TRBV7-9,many,CASSSNRGRLNEQFF,TGTGCCAGCAGCTCTAACAGGGGGCGTCTAAATGAGCAGTTCTTC
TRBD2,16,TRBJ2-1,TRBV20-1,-,CSARDPGTSGGDEQFF,TGCAGTGCTAGAGATCCCGGGACTAGCGGGGGAGATGAGCAGTTCTTC